A selection of T cell receptor beta chains follows, all from one sample in a study of T cell repertoires in cytomegalovirus infection. TCRdb reprocessed the reads with MiXCR, giving one entry per CDR3 protein. The table records 250,000 to 300,000 distinct CDR3 sequences, 17% of them present only once. Sequenced material: CD8+ T cells from PBMCs. Source of these receptors: a human donor in good health (CMV status not recorded). Some clones in this sample may be carry-over from other donors' samples. CDR3s include the opening cysteine and the closing phenylalanine or tryptophan. D genes are given only for firm matches.

CDR3 protein	V gene	D gene	J gene
CASRTTGKRSDGYTF	TRBV27	NA	TRBJ1-2
CASSFQRGSREQYF	TRBV7-9	NA	TRBJ2-7
CASIRWKSYNEQFF	TRBV6-5	NA	TRBJ2-1
CASSFARYEQYF	TRBV28	NA	TRBJ2-7
CASSYSAPGLAAYEQYF	TRBV6-5	TRBD2	TRBJ2-7
CASSTGDRSTDTQYF	TRBV7-7	TRBD1	TRBJ2-3
CASSQGGETQYF	TRBV7-2	NA	TRBJ2-5
CASDRGSYNSPLHF	TRBV2	TRBD1	TRBJ1-6
CASSWTGPGEQYF	TRBV7-9	TRBD1	TRBJ2-7
CASRQHSRQGPHQPQHF	TRBV2	TRBD1	TRBJ1-5
CASSRDRARDQPQHF	TRBV28	TRBD1	TRBJ1-5
CASSPRVSEQYF	TRBV11-2	NA	TRBJ2-7
CASSPTVNEQFF	TRBV14	NA	TRBJ2-1
CASSWPGQVNQPQHF	TRBV28	TRBD1	TRBJ1-5
CASTKIRDRDYEQYF	TRBV28	TRBD1	TRBJ2-7
CASSQVSGTEAFF	TRBV4-2	NA	TRBJ1-1
CASSRPGNNEQFF	TRBV12-3/TRBV12-4	NA	TRBJ2-1
CASSPRAGNTEAFF	TRBV12-3/TRBV12-4	NA	TRBJ1-1
CASTIGLNNEQFF	TRBV7-9	NA	TRBJ2-1
CASSQNTGELFF	TRBV27	NA	TRBJ2-2
CASSFRHGQGPVTHSNQPQHF	TRBV28	TRBD1	TRBJ1-5
CASSIGDPGPQHF	TRBV19	NA	TRBJ1-5
CASSLDGQGEQYF	TRBV11-2	NA	TRBJ2-7
CASSPLGTSVFNEQFF	TRBV28	TRBD2	TRBJ2-1
CSARVGGSSYNEQFF	TRBV20-1	NA	TRBJ2-1
CASIGANEQFF	TRBV6-1	NA	TRBJ2-1
CASSRGAGGPNNEQFF	TRBV7-2	TRBD2	TRBJ2-1
CASSSTGGSWRNIQYF	TRBV7-8	TRBD1	TRBJ2-4
CASNPQGVNYGYTF	TRBV6-2/TRBV6-3	TRBD1	TRBJ1-2
CASSSTGTGLPSSGNTIYF	TRBV7-9	TRBD1	TRBJ1-3
CASSLRDSIIEKLFF	TRBV6-2/TRBV6-3	TRBD1	TRBJ1-4
CASSLFGQGADEQYF	TRBV7-2	TRBD1	TRBJ2-7
CASTERQRRDQPQHF	TRBV10-1	NA	TRBJ1-5